What follows describes a single TCR beta chain. The source of the sample is a study of blood T cell repertoires in COVID-19. Looked up from germline, CDR1 is MDHEN and CDR2 is SYDVKM. The CDR3 totals 15 residues. Trimming cost V 3 bases and J 9 bases; bases outside gene matches: 7. Libraries were prepared by immunoSEQ multiplex PCR; TCRdb keeps only in-frame clonotypes and omits some of them. Of about 240,000 clones listed, about nine tenths are singletons. The sequence was obtained from a man aged 60 to 75 with acute or convalescent COVID-19. The gene calls are TRBV28 and TRBJ1-5; TRBD1 aligns across 11 bases. The specimen sequenced was peripheral blood. The CDR3 nucleotides are TGTGCCAGCAGTTTCGGGGACAGGGGGGCGGTGCCCCAGCATTTT. It encodes CASSFGDRGAVPQHF.